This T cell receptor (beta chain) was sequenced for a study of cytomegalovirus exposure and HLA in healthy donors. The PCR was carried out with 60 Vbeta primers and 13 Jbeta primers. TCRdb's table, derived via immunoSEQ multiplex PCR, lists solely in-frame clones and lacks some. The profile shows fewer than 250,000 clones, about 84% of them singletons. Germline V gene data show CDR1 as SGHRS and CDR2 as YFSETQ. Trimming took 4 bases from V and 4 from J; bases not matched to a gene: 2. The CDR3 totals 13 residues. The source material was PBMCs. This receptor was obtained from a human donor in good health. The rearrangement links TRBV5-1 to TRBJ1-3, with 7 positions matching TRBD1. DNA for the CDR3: TGCGCCAGCAGCCAGGGACAGGGAAACACCATATATTTT. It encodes CASSQGQGNTIYF. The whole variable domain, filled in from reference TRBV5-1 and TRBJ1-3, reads KAGVTQTPRYLIKTRGQQVTLSCSPISGHRSVSWYQQTPGQGLQFLFEYFSETQRNKGNFPGRFSGRQFSNSRSEMNVSTLELGDSALYLCASSQGQGNTIYFGEGSWLTVV.